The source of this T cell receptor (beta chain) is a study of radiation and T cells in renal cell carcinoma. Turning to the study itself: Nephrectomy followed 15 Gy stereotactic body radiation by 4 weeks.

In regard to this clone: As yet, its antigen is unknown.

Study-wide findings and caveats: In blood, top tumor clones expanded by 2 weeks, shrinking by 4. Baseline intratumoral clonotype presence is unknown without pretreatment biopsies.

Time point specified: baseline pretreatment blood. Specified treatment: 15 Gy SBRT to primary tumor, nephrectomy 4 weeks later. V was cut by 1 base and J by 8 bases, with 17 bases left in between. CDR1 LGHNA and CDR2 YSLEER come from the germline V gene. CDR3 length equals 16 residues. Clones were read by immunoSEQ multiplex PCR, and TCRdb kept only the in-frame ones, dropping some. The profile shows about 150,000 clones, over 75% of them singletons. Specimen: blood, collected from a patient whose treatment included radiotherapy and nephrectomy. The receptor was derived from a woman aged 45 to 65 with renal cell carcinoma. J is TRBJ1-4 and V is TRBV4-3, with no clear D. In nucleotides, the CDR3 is TGCGCCAGCAGCCAAGTCTCAGGAGCCGCGGGGGAAAAACTGTTTTTT. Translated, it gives CASSQVSGAAGEKLFF.